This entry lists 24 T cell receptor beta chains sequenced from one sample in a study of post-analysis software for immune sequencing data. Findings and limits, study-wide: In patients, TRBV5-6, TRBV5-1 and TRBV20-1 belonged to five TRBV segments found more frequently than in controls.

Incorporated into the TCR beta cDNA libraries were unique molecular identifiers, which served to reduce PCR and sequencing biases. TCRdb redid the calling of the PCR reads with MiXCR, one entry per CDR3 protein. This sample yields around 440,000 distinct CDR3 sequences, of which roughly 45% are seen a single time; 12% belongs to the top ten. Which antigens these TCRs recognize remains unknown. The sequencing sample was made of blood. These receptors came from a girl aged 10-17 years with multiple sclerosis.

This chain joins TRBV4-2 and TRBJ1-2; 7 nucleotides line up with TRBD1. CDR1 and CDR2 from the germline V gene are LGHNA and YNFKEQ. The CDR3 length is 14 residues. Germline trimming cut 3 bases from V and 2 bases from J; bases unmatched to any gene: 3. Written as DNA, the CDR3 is TGTGCCAGCAGCCAGGAGACAGGGAACTATGGCTACACCTTC. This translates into CASSQETGNYGYTF.

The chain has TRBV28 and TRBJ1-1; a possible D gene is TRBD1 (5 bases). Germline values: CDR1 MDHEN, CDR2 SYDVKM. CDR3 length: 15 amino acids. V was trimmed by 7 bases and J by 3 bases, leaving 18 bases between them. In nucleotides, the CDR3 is TGTGCCAGCACCAATTCGGGCAGAGGGGACACTGAAGCTTTCTTT. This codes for CASTNSGRGDTEAFF.

The DNA of the CDR3 is TGTGCCAGCAGCCTCCCGGGCGGGAGGAGATACAATGAGCAGTTCTTC. Encoded protein: CASSLPGGRRYNEQFF. The chain combines TRBV7-2 with TRBJ2-1; 8 bases are shared with TRBD2. Per the germline V gene, CDR1 is SGHTA and CDR2 is FQGNSA. The CDR3 runs 16 residues. After removal of 5 bases from V and 4 bases from J, the junction contained 10 bases not matched to a gene.

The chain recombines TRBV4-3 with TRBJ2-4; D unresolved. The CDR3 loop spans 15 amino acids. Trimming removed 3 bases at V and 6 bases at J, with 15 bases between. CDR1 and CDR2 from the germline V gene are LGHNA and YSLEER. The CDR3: CASSHSLGRRNIQYF. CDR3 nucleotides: TGCGCCAGCAGCCATTCCCTTGGTAGACGAAACATTCAGTACTTC.

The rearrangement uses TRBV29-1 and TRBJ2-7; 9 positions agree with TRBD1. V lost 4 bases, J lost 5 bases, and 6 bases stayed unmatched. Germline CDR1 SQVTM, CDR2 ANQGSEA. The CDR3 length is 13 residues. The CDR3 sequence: CSVGGTGFHEQYF. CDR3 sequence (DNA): TGCAGCGTTGGGGGGACAGGGTTCCACGAGCAGTACTTC.

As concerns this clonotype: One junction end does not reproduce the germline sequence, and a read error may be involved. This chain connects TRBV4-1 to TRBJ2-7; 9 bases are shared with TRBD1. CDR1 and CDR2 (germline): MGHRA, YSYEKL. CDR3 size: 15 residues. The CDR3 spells CASSRGQTGGYEQYF. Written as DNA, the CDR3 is TGTGCCAGCAGCCGTGGTCAGACAGGGGGCTACGAGCAGTACTTC.

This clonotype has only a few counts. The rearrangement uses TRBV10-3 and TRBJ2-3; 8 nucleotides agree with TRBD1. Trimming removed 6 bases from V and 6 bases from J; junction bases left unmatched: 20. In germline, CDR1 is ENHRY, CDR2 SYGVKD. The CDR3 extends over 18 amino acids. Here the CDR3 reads CAISRLPQDRDRTDTQYF. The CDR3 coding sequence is TGTGCCATCAGCAGACTACCCCAGGACAGGGATAGAACGGATACGCAGTATTTT.

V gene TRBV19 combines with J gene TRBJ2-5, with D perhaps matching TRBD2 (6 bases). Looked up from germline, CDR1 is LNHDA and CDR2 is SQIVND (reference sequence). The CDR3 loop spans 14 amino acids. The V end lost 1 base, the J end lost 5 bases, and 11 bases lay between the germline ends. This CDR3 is CASSIGSGQETQYF. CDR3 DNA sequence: TGTGCCAGTAGTATAGGTAGCGGTCAGGAGACCCAGTACTTC.

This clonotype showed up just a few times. CDR3 protein: CASSFGGGRQETQYF. The CDR3 DNA sequence: TGTGCCAGCAGTTTTGGGGGTGGGAGGCAAGAGACCCAGTACTTC. This chain joins TRBV28 and TRBJ2-5, with a weak D call TRBD2 (6 bases). With 3 bases removed from V and 2 bases from J, the gap between germline ends came to 13 bases. CDR1 and CDR2 (germline): MDHEN, SYDVKM. This CDR3 spans 15 amino acids.

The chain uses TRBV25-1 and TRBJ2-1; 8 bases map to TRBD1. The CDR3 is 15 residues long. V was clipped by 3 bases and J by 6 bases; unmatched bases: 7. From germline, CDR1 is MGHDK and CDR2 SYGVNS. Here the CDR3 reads CASSDSRQGINEQFF. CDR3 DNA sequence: TGTGCCAGCAGTGACTCGAGACAGGGGATCAATGAGCAGTTCTTC. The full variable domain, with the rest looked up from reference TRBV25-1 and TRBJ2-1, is EADIYQTPRYLVIGTGKKITLECSQTMGHDKMYWYQQDPGMELHLIHYSYGVNSTEKGDLSSESTVSRIRTEHFPLTLESARPSHTSQYLCASSDSRQGINEQFFGPGTRLTVL.

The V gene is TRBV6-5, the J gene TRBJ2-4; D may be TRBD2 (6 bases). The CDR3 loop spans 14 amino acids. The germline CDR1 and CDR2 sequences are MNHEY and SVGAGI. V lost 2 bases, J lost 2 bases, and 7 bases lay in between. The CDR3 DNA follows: TGTGCCAGCAGTTACGGGGGGACCAAAAACATTCAGTACTTC. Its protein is CASSYGGTKNIQYF.

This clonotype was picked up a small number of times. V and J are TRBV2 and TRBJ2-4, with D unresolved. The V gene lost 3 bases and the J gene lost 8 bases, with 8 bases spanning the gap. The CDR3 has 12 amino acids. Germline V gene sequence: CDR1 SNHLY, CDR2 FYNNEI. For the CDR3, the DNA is TGTGCCAGCAGTGAGGGGATAGACATTCAGTACTTC. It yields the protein CASSEGIDIQYF.

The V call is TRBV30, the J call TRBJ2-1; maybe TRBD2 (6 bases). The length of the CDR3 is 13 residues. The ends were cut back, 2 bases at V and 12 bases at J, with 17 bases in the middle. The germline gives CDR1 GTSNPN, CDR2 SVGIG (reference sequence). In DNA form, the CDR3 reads TGTGCCTGGAGTTCAAGCCAGGCGGGGACGCAGTTCTTC. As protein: CAWSSSQAGTQFF.

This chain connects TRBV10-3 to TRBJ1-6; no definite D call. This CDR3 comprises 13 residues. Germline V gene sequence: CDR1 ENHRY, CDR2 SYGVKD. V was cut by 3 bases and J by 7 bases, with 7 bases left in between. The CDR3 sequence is CAISDWENSPLHF. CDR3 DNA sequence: TGTGCCATCAGTGATTGGGAAAATTCACCCCTCCACTTT.

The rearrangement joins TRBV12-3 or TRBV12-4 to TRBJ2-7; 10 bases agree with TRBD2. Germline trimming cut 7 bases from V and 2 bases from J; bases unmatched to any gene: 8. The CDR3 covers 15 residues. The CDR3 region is CASTQGLARAYEQYF. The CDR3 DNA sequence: TGTGCCAGCACCCAGGGACTAGCGAGAGCCTACGAGCAGTACTTC.

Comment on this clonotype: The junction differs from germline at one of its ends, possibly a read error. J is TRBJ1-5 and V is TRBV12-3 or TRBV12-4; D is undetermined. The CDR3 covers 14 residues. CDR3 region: CASSLSQSSQPQHF. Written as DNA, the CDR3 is TGTGCCAGCAGTTTGTCGCAGAGCAGTCAGCCCCAGCATTTT.

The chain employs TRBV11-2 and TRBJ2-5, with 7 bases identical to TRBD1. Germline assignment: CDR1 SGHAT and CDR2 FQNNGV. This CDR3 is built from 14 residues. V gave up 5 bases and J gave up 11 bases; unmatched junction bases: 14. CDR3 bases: TGTGCCAGCAGCCCGACAGGGCTCCACGACGGGCAGTACTTC. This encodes CASSPTGLHDGQYF. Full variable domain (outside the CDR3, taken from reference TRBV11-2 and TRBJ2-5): EAGVAQSPRYKIIEKRQSVAFWCNPISGHATLYWYQQILGQGPKLLIQFQNNGVVDDSQLPKDRFSAERLKGVDSTLKIQPAKLEDSAVYLCASSPTGLHDGQYFGPGTRLLVL.

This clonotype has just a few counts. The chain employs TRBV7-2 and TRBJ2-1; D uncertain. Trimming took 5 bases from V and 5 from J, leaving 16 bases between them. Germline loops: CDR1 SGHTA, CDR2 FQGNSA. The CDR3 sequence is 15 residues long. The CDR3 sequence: CASSTSQPPHNEQFF. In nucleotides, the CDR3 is TGTGCCAGCAGCACAAGTCAGCCCCCCCACAATGAGCAGTTCTTC.

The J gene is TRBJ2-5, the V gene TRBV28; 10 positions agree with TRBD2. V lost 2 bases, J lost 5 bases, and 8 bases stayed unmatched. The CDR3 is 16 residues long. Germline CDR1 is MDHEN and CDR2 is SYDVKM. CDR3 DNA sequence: TGTGCCAGCAGTTTAAGGCTAGCGGGAGCAGGGGAGACCCAGTACTTC. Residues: CASSLRLAGAGETQYF.

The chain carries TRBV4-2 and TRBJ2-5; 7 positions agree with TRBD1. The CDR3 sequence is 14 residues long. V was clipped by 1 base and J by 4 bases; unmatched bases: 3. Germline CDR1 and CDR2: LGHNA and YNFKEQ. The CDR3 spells CASSQVGDRETQYF. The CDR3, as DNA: TGTGCCAGCAGCCAAGTGGGGGACAGAGAGACCCAGTACTTC.

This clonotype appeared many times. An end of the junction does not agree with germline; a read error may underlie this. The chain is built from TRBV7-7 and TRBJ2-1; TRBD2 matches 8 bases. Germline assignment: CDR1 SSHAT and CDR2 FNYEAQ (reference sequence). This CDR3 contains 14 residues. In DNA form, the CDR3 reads TGTGCTAGCAGCTTAGCGGGACCCTACAATGAGCAGTTCTTC. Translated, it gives CASSLAGPYNEQFF.

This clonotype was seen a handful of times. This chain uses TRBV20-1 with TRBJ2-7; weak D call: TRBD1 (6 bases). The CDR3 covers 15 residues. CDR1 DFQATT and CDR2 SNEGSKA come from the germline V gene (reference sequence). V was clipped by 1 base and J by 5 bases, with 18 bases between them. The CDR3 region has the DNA TGCAGTGCTAGAGCGGGACAATATGCGGCGGACGAGCAGTACTTC. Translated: CSARAGQYAADEQYF.

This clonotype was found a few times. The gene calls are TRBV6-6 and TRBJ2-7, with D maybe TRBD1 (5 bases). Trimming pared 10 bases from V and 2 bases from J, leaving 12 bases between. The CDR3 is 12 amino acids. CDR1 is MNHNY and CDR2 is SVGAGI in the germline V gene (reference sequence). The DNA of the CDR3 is TGTGCCACCCTTGACAGCACCTACGAGCAGTACTTC. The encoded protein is CATLDSTYEQYF.

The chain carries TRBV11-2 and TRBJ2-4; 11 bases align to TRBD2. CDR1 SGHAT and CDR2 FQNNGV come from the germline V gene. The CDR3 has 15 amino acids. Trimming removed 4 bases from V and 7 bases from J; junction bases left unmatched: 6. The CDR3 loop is CASSSLAGVVNIQYF. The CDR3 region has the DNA TGTGCCAGCAGCTCACTAGCGGGAGTTGTGAACATTCAGTACTTC.